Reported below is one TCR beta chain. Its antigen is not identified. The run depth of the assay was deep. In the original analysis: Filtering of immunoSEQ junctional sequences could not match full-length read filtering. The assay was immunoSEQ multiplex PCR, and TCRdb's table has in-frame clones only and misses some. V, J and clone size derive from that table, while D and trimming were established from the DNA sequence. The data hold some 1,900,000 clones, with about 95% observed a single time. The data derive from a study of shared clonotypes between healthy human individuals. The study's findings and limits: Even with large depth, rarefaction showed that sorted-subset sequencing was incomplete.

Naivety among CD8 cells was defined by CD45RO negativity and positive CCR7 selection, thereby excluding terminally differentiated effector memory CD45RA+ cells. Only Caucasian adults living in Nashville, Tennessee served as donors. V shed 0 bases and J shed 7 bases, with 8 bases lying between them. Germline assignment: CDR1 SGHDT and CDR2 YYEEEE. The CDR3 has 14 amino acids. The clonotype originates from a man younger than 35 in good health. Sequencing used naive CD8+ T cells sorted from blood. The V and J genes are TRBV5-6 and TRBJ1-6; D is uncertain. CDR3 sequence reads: CASSLDWGNSPLHF. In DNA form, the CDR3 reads TGTGCCAGCAGCTTGGACTGGGGAAATTCACCCCTCCACTTT.